Listed below are T cell receptor beta chains from one sample, sequenced in a study of blood T cell repertoires in COVID-19. Data came from immunoSEQ multiplex PCR; TCRdb stores just in-frame clones and leaves some out. This table has approximately 77,000 clones, around 85% appearing once. Sequencing used peripheral blood. These receptors originate from a man in his fifties or sixties with COVID-19, enrolled during active disease. CDR3s include the opening cysteine and the closing phenylalanine or tryptophan. A D gene is named only where the DNA matches it firmly. Clone size appears in some rows only: once, few, many, or a class for an expanded clone.

clone size	V gene	D gene	J gene	CDR3 protein	CDR3 DNA
-	TRBV3-1/TRBV3-2	-	TRBJ2-7	CASSQGAYEQYF	TGTGCCAGCAGCCAAGGGGCGTACGAGCAGTACTTC
-	TRBV5-8	TRBD2	TRBJ2-7	CASSPRTSGAPYEQYF	TGTGCCAGCAGCCCTCGGACTAGCGGAGCACCCTACGAGCAGTACTTC
-	TRBV19	TRBD2	TRBJ2-2	CASSPRLAGNTGELFF	TGTGCCAGTAGTCCAAGACTAGCGGGTAACACCGGGGAGCTGTTTTTT
-	TRBV9	TRBD1	TRBJ1-1	CASSVVQGAEAFF	TGTGCCAGCAGCGTAGTACAGGGGGCTGAAGCTTTCTTT
-	TRBV19	-	TRBJ1-5	CASSIGPGGNQPQHF	TGTGCCAGTAGTATAGGTCCAGGGGGCAATCAGCCCCAGCATTTT
-	TRBV24-1	-	TRBJ1-1	CAPAGRENTEAFF	TGTGCCCCGGCGGGGCGAGAAAACACTGAAGCTTTCTTT
-	TRBV3-1/TRBV3-2	-	TRBJ2-5	CASSPLGHQETQYF	TGTGCCAGCAGCCCTTTGGGGCACCAAGAGACCCAGTACTTC
-	TRBV28	-	TRBJ2-6	CASSSPPGSGANVLTF	TGTGCCAGCAGTTCCCCCCCCGGCTCTGGGGCCAACGTCCTGACTTTC
-	TRBV23-1	-	TRBJ1-4	CASSQPPQGTAIAHEKLFF	TGCGCCAGCAGTCAGCCCCCCCAGGGGACGGCGATCGCCCATGAAAAACTGTTTTTT
once	TRBV5-1	TRBD2	TRBJ2-2	CASSPRTGGAGELFF	TGCGCCAGCAGCCCGCGGACGGGAGGCGCCGGGGAGCTGTTTTTT
-	TRBV19	-	TRBJ2-1	CASSGLQVRQFF	TGTGCCAGTAGTGGGTTACAGGTGAGGCAGTTCTTC
-	TRBV14	TRBD1	TRBJ1-1	CASSQQGGLSEAFF	TGTGCCAGCAGCCAACAGGGGGGTCTTTCTGAAGCTTTCTTT